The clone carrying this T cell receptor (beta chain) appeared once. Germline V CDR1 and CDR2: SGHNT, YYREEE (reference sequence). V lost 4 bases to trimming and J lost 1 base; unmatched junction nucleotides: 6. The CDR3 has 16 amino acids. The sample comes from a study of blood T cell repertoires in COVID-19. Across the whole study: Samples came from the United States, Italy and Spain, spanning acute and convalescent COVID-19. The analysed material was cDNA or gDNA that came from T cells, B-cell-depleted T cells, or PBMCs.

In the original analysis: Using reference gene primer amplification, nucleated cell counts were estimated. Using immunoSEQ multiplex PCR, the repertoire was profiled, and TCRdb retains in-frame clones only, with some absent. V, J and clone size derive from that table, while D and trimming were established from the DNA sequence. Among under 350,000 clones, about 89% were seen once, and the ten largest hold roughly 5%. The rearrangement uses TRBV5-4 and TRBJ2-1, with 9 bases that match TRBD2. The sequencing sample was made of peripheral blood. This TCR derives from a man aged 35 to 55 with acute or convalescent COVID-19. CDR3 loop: CASSAGGPRSYNEQFF. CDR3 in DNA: TGTGCCAGCAGCGCGGGGGGGCCCAGATCCTACAATGAGCAGTTCTTC.